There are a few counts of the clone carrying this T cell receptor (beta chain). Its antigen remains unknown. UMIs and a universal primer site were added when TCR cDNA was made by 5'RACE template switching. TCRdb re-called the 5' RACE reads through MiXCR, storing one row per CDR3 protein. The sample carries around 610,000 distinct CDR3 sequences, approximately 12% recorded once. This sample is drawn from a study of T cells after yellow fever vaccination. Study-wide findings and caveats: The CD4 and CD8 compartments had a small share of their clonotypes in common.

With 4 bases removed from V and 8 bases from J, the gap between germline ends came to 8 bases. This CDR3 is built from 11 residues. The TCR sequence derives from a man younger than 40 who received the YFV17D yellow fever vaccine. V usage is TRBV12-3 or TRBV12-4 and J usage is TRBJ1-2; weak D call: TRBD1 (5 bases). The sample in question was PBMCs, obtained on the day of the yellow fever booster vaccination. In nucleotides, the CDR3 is TGTGCCAGCAGTTCAGGGTCAGGCTACACCTTC. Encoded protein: CASSSGSGYTF.